What follows are 7 T cell receptor beta chains derived from one specimen sequenced in a study of T cell repertoires in cytomegalovirus infection. MiXCR, applied by TCRdb to the reads, yields one record per CDR3 protein. Seen here are around 140,000 distinct CDR3 sequences, 32% observed once, and the top ten hold roughly half. What these receptors recognize is not known. The sample consisted of CD8+ T cells from cultured PBMCs, taken from culture after CMV antigen stimulation. These receptors came from a human donor in good health (CMV status not recorded). Some clones in this sample may be carry-over from other donors' samples.

J is TRBJ2-1 and V is TRBV7-9, with TRBD1 as a possible D gene (5 bases). V lost 4 bases and J lost 7, with 17 bases in between. The CDR3 spans 15 residues. Germline V gene data show CDR1 as SEHNR and CDR2 as FQNEAQ (reference sequence). The CDR3 loop is CASSSTDSPGNEQFF. The CDR3 DNA reads as TGTGCCAGCAGCTCGACAGACAGTCCAGGTAATGAGCAGTTCTTC.

The chain joins TRBV19 to TRBJ2-1; the D gene is possibly TRBD2 (6 bases). Germline CDR1 LNHDA, CDR2 SQIVND (reference sequence). V was cut by 4 bases and J by 7 bases, with 8 bases left in between. The CDR3 covers 12 residues. CDR3 nucleotide sequence: TGTGCCAGTAGTAACGGGGGTAATGAGCAGTTCTTC. This codes for CASSNGGNEQFF.

The chain couples TRBV19 to TRBJ2-5; D is ambiguous. Germline V gene lookup returns CDR1 LNHDA and CDR2 SQIVND (reference sequence). The CDR3 is 14 amino acids. V gave up 6 bases and J gave up 5 bases, with 16 bases separating them. The CDR3 reads CASRAFGGSETQYF. The CDR3 DNA reads as TGTGCCAGTAGGGCCTTCGGTGGGTCGGAGACCCAGTACTTC.

The V and J genes are TRBV7-9 and TRBJ2-7, with TRBD1 as a possible D gene (5 bases). V was clipped by 4 bases and J by 4 bases, with 14 bases between them. Germline V gene data show CDR1 as SEHNR and CDR2 as FQNEAQ (reference sequence). This CDR3 spans 14 amino acids. In DNA, the CDR3 is TGTGCCAGCAGCTCCGGCAGGGAACCATACGAGCAGTACTTC. Its translation: CASSSGREPYEQYF.

This sequence joins TRBV20-1 and TRBJ2-3; TRBD1 or TRBD2 may be the D gene (5 bases each). This CDR3 comprises 15 residues. V was pared by 3 bases and J by 2 bases, with 15 bases between. Germline assignment: CDR1 DFQATT and CDR2 SNEGSKA (reference sequence). CDR3 protein: CSASGAVGHTDTQYF. CDR3 coding DNA: TGCAGTGCTAGCGGGGCGGTAGGGCACACAGATACGCAGTATTTT.

This clonotype was picked up a small number of times. A much larger clone differs from this one at a single base, so this may be a read error. The V and J genes are TRBV20-1 and TRBJ2-7; D is unresolved. Germline CDR1 DFQATT, CDR2 SNEGSKA (reference sequence). This CDR3 has 11 residues. V was clipped by 3 bases and J by 7 bases, with 10 bases between them. The CDR3 here is CSASQVREQYF. The CDR3 nucleotides are TGCAGTGCTAGCCAGGTGAGAGAGCAGTACTTC.

This clonotype has only one observation. The chain employs TRBV27 and TRBJ2-7; TRBD1 aligns across 7 bases. Germline V lookup: CDR1 MNHEY, CDR2 SMNVEV (reference sequence). The CDR3 has 13 amino acids. Trimming removed 2 bases from V and 6 bases from J; junction bases left unmatched: 4. The CDR3 loop is CASSLGDRREQYF. CDR3 coding DNA: TGTGCCAGCAGTTTAGGGGACAGACGCGAGCAGTACTTC.